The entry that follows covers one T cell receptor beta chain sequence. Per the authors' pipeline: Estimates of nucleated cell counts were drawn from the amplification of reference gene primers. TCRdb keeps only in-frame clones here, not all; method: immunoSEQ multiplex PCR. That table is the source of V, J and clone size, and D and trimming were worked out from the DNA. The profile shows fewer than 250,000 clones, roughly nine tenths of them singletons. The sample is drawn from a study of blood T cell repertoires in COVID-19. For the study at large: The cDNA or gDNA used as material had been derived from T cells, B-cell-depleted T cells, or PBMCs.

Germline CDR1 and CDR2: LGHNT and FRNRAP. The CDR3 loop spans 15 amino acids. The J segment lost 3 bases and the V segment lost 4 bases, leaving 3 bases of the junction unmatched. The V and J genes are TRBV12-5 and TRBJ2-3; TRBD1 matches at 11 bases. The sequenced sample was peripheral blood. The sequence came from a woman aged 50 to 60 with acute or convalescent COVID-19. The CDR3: CASGWGQGDTDTQYF. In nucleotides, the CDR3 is TGTGCTAGTGGTTGGGGACAGGGGGATACAGATACGCAGTATTTT.